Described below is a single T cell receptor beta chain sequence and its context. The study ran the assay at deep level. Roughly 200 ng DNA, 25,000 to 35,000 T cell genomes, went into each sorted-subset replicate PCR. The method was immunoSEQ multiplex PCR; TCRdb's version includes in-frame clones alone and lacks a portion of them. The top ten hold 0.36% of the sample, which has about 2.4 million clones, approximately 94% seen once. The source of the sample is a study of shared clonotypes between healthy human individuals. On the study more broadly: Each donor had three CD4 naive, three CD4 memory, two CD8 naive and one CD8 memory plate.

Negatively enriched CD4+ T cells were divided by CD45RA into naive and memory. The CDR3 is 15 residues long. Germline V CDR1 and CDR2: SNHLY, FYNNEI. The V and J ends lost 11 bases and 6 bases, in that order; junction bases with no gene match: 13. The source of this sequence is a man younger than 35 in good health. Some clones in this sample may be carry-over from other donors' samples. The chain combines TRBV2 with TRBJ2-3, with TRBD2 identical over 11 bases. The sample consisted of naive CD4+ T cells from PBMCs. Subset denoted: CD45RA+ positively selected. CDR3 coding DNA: TGTGCCGGAAGGGGTAGCGGGAGGGTGCAGGATACGCAGTATTTT. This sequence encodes CAGRGSGRVQDTQYF.